The text below deals with one T cell receptor beta chain. The data are from a study of control samples from healthy donors and cancer patients. Germline CDR1 MNHEY, CDR2 SVGAGI. The CDR3 runs to 10 residues. V gave up 7 bases and J gave up 3 bases, with 4 bases separating them. This table comes from immunoSEQ multiplex PCR, and its TCRdb copy is limited to in-frame clones, with some not included. The sample records around 120,000 clones, more than 85% being singletons. The rearrangement uses TRBV6-5 and TRBJ2-7; D gene ambiguous. The sequencing input was PBMCs. The receptor was isolated from a man aged 50-59 years with head and neck cancer. The CDR3 protein is CASKDYEQYF. The CDR3, as DNA: TGTGCCAGCAAGGACTACGAGCAGTACTTC.